One sample yielded the 22 T cell receptor beta chains listed below, sequenced in a study of shared clonotypes between healthy human individuals. The table came from immunoSEQ multiplex PCR; TCRdb's copy has only in-frame clones and leaves some out. The sample contains about 510,000 clones, approximately 79% of which appear only once. The sequenced sample was PBMCs. The receptors come from a woman in her thirties or forties in good health. Some clones in this sample may be carry-over from other donors' samples.

The rearrangement uses TRBV5-1 and TRBJ1-3; 7 nucleotides agree with TRBD1. J was trimmed by 3 bases and V by 3 bases; bases with no gene match: 6. Germline CDR1 and CDR2: SGHRS and YFSETQ. CDR3 size: 15 residues. DNA for the CDR3: TGCGCCAGCAGCTACGACAGGGATCTTGGAAACACCATATATTTT. Protein: CASSYDRDLGNTIYF.

The gene calls are TRBV19 and TRBJ1-2; D gene unclear. The germline gives CDR1 LNHDA, CDR2 SQIVND (reference sequence). The CDR3 totals 13 residues. V was trimmed by 6 bases and J by 2 bases, leaving 10 bases between them. The CDR3 sequence is CASRMGRNYGYTF. CDR3 nucleotides: TGTGCCAGTAGGATGGGTAGGAACTATGGCTACACCTTC.

In this sample, this clone turned up a few times. The chain employs TRBV18 and TRBJ2-2; D is ambiguous. CDR3 length equals 16 residues. Deletions cut 1 base from V and 0 bases from J, with 9 bases between. Per the germline V gene, CDR1 is KGHSH and CDR2 is LQKENI. The CDR3 DNA is TGTGCCAGCTCACCACAAGAAATCTCGAACACCGGGGAGCTGTTTTTT. Its translation is CASSPQEISNTGELFF.

The chain carries TRBV28 and TRBJ2-3; D is undetermined. Trimming took 2 bases from V and 3 from J, leaving 9 bases between them. The CDR3 runs 14 residues. Per germline, CDR1 MDHEN and CDR2 SYDVKM. CDR3: CASSLPVVTDTQYF. The CDR3 nucleotides are TGTGCCAGCAGTTTACCCGTAGTGACAGATACGCAGTATTTT.

This chain connects TRBV5-1 to TRBJ2-5; TRBD1 might be the D (6 bases). Germline V gene sequence: CDR1 SGHRS, CDR2 YFSETQ. The V and J ends lost 2 bases and 4 bases respectively, with 24 bases between them. The CDR3 sequence is 18 residues long. In DNA form, the CDR3 reads TGCGCCAGCAGCTTCAGCGGCAGGGGTTCGGTTATGTCAGAGACCCAGTACTTC. Protein: CASSFSGRGSVMSETQYF.

This clone has a handful of counts. The chain employs TRBV6-5 and TRBJ1-4, with TRBD1 identical over 7 bases. Trimming removed 0 bases from V and 8 bases from J; junction bases left unmatched: 3. There are 14 residues in the CDR3. Germline lookup yields CDR1 MNHEY and CDR2 SVGAGI. CDR3 sequence (DNA): TGTGCCAGCAGTTACTCGGGACAGAACGAAAAACTGTTTTTT. This encodes CASSYSGQNEKLFF.

The J gene is TRBJ2-1, the V gene TRBV18, with D possibly being TRBD1 or TRBD2 (5 bases each). There are 14 residues in the CDR3. CDR1 KGHSH and CDR2 LQKENI come from the germline V gene. The V end was cut by 3 bases, the J end by 4 bases, with 10 bases between. CDR3 bases: TGTGCCAGCTCACCCCCGGGACGGTACAATGAGCAGTTCTTC. It encodes CASSPPGRYNEQFF.

The chain recombines TRBV4-1 with TRBJ1-5; D is unresolved. Trimming removed 0 bases from V and 4 bases from J, with 7 bases in between. Germline CDR1 MGHRA, CDR2 YSYEKL. The CDR3 consists of 14 residues. CDR3 nucleotide sequence: TGCGCCAGCAGCCAAGAAACGGGGAATCAGCCCCAGCATTTT. Translation: CASSQETGNQPQHF.

The V and J genes are TRBV18 and TRBJ1-4; 8 bases line up with TRBD1. J was trimmed by 7 bases and V by 2 bases; bases with no gene match: 6. CDR3 size: 15 residues. Per germline, CDR1 KGHSH and CDR2 LQKENI. Here the CDR3 reads CASSPSAGGGEKLFF. The CDR3 bases are TGTGCCAGCTCACCATCCGCAGGGGGCGGTGAAAAACTGTTTTTT.

The chain employs TRBV7-9 and TRBJ2-1, with 8 bases matching TRBD2. V was clipped by 4 bases and J by 2 bases; unmatched bases: 7. The germline CDR1 and CDR2 sequences are SEHNR and FQNEAQ (reference sequence). This CDR3 comprises 16 residues. The CDR3 loop is CASSSRTSGTYNEQFF. CDR3 in DNA: TGTGCCAGCAGCTCGAGAACTAGCGGAACCTACAATGAGCAGTTCTTC.

The V and J genes are TRBV4-1 and TRBJ1-6; D gene ambiguous. This CDR3 region has 15 residues. Deletions cut 0 bases from V and 8 bases from J, with 11 bases between. Germline loops: CDR1 MGHRA, CDR2 YSYEKL. The CDR3 DNA reads as TGCGCCAGCAGCCAAGAATCGACGGTCCATTCACCCCTCCACTTT. Protein sequence: CASSQESTVHSPLHF.

This chain uses TRBV18 with TRBJ2-7; D gene unclear. Germline V gene data show CDR1 as KGHSH and CDR2 as LQKENI. The ends were cut back, 5 bases at V and 4 bases at J, with 12 bases in the middle. The CDR3 consists of 13 residues. The CDR3 here is CASSEQPQYEQYF. CDR3 DNA: TGTGCCAGCTCAGAACAACCCCAGTACGAGCAGTACTTC.

The rearrangement links TRBV30 to TRBJ1-5, with D perhaps matching TRBD1 (5 bases). V lost 5 bases, J lost 3 bases, and 14 bases lay in between. The CDR3 consists of 14 residues. The germline V gene encodes CDR1 GTSNPN and CDR2 SVGIG (reference sequence). The CDR3 loop is CAWSPQDFNQPQHF. DNA of the CDR3: TGTGCCTGGTCACCACAGGACTTCAATCAGCCCCAGCATTTT.

The chain is built from TRBV4-2 and TRBJ1-1, with D possibly matching TRBD1 (5 bases). Between the trimmed V and J ends, which lost 6 bases and 1 base, there was a span of 15 bases. This CDR3 has 15 amino acids. CDR1 is LGHNA, CDR2 YNFKEQ, per germline. Here the CDR3 reads CASSSDRDGNTEAFF. As DNA, the CDR3 is TGTGCCAGCAGTTCGGACCGGGACGGGAACACTGAAGCTTTCTTT.

This clone was found many times. This sequence joins TRBV4-1 and TRBJ2-1, with 10 positions matching TRBD2. CDR3 length equals 16 residues. Per the germline V gene, CDR1 is MGHRA and CDR2 is YSYEKL. The junction had 6 bases not matched to a gene; V was cut back by 4 bases and J by 3 bases. Here the CDR3 reads CASSRTLAGNYNEQFF. In nucleotides, the CDR3 is TGCGCCAGCAGCCGGACACTAGCGGGGAACTACAATGAGCAGTTCTTC.

The chain is built from TRBV5-1 and TRBJ2-1, with 8 bases aligning to TRBD1. The CDR3 covers 17 residues. From germline, CDR1 is SGHRS and CDR2 YFSETQ. V lost 2 bases and J lost 8; bases outside the gene matches: 15. CDR3 residues: CASSLPTGGSSGHEQFF. As DNA, the CDR3 is TGCGCCAGCAGCTTACCAACAGGGGGTAGTTCGGGCCATGAGCAGTTCTTC.

On this clone itself: Additional DNA sequences in this sample encode the identical CDR3. The chain uses TRBV25-1 and TRBJ2-7; TRBD2 might be the D (6 bases). Germline CDR1 and CDR2: MGHDK and SYGVNS. This CDR3 comprises 13 residues. V lost 5 bases and J 1 base, leaving 9 bases between the germline ends. The CDR3 loop is CASSLAGSYEQYF. Here the CDR3 DNA reads TGTGCCAGCAGTTTGGCGGGATCCTACGAGCAGTACTTC.

V gene TRBV28 combines with J gene TRBJ1-1; a weak D match, TRBD1 (5 bases). The germline V gene encodes CDR1 MDHEN and CDR2 SYDVKM. This CDR3 comprises 15 residues. V was clipped by 3 bases and J by 8 bases, with 19 bases between them. CDR3 in DNA: TGTGCCAGCAGTTTTAGGCTTGGAGGGGTTTGGGAAGCTTTCTTT. It codes for CASSFRLGGVWEAFF.

This chain connects TRBV30 to TRBJ2-7; D possibly corresponds to TRBD1 (5 bases). This CDR3 has 15 residues. Germline CDR1 and CDR2: GTSNPN and SVGIG (reference sequence). V gave up 1 base and J gave up 0 bases, with 13 bases separating them. CDR3: CAWSAPGRVSYEQYF. DNA of the CDR3: TGTGCCTGGAGTGCCCCCGGCAGGGTCTCCTACGAGCAGTACTTC.

The V call is TRBV28, the J call TRBJ2-7; 7 bases match TRBD2. The CDR3 loop spans 13 amino acids. Germline CDR1 reads MDHEN; CDR2 reads SYDVKM. V lost 5 bases, J lost 6 bases, and 7 bases stayed unmatched. The CDR3, as DNA: TGTGCCAGCAGTACCCCCGGACTAGGCGAGCAGTACTTC. Translation: CASSTPGLGEQYF.

The J gene is TRBJ2-1, the V gene TRBV2, with 7 bases that match TRBD2. CDR1 is SNHLY, CDR2 FYNNEI, per germline. J gave up 4 bases and V 2 bases, and 5 bases lay outside the gene matches. This CDR3 comprises 15 residues. CDR3 sequence reads: CASSESRGGYNEQFF. The DNA for the CDR3 is TGTGCCAGCAGTGAATCGCGGGGAGGGTACAATGAGCAGTTCTTC.

The V and J genes are TRBV9 and TRBJ2-7; D gene ambiguous. The CDR3 has 13 residues. The germline V gene has CDR1 SGDLS and CDR2 YYNGEE. Trimming took 0 bases from V and 3 from J, leaving 7 bases between them. CDR3 nucleotides: TGTGCCAGCAGCGTAGAGCCCGGCTACGAGCAGTACTTC. This translates into CASSVEPGYEQYF.